These T cell receptor beta chains were read from a single sample in a study of beta chain features in type 1 diabetes. TCRdb's copy holds only in-frame clones and misses some; the assay was immunoSEQ multiplex PCR. Of some 410,000 clones in the sample, 11% to 15% were seen once. Sequencing was performed on naive CD4+ T cells from blood. The receptors were gathered from a young man in good health. The CDR3 runs from the conserved cysteine through the conserved F or W. The D gene is left open where the match is weak. Not every row has a clone size; where given, it reads once, few, many or a size class.

len,d_gene,j_gene,abundance,v_gene,CDR3aa,CDR3nt
16,TRBD2,TRBJ2-3,.,TRBV7-2,CASTQTSGVSTDTQYF,TGTGCCAGCACACAGACTAGCGGTGTTAGCACAGATACGCAGTATTTT
11,.,TRBJ2-5,.,TRBV20-1,CSVKRGQTQYF,TGCAGTGTCAAGCGGGGACAAACCCAGTACTTC
14,TRBD1,TRBJ1-5,.,TRBV2,CASRQTGGHQPQHF,TGTGCCAGCAGGCAAACAGGGGGCCATCAGCCCCAGCATTTT
13,.,TRBJ1-1,few,TRBV19,CASTQVMNTEAFF,TGTGCCAGTACCCAGGTTATGAACACTGAAGCTTTCTTT
13,.,TRBJ1-3,few,TRBV5-1,CASSWGPEYTIYF,TGCGCCAGCAGCTGGGGGCCGGAGTACACCATATATTTT
15,.,TRBJ1-1,once,TRBV18,CASSPRETMGAEAFF,TGTGCCAGCTCACCCAGGGAAACAATGGGAGCTGAAGCTTTCTTT
14,.,TRBJ1-2,few,TRBV7-9,CASSSLPEVNGYTF,TGTGCCAGCAGCTCTCTTCCCGAGGTCAATGGCTACACCTTC
14,.,TRBJ1-1,few,TRBV5-6,CASSLVGTNTEAFF,TGTGCCAGCAGCTTAGTAGGGACGAACACTGAAGCTTTCTTT
14,.,TRBJ2-3,few,TRBV7-9,CASSPAGAPDTQYF,TGTGCCAGCAGCCCCGCGGGGGCCCCAGATACGCAGTATTTT
14,.,TRBJ2-3,many,TRBV9,CASSVVPSTDTQYF,TGTGCCAGCAGCGTGGTCCCTAGCACAGATACGCAGTATTTT
14,.,TRBJ1-4,few,TRBV7-9,CASSDGIPNEKLFF,TGTGCCAGCAGCGACGGGATTCCGAATGAAAAACTGTTTTTT
14,TRBD2,TRBJ2-1,.,TRBV7-3,CASSLGLAGGEQFF,TGTGCCAGCAGCTTAGGACTAGCGGGAGGTGAGCAGTTCTTC
13,TRBD1,TRBJ2-5,few,TRBV5-1,CASSLQGAPPVYF,TGCGCCAGCAGCTTACAGGGGGCGCCCCCCGTGTACTTC
16,TRBD1,TRBJ2-7,few,TRBV5-1,CASSTSTGAPTYEQYF,TGCGCCAGCAGCACCTCGACAGGGGCCCCTACCTACGAGCAGTACTTC
13,.,TRBJ1-4,once,TRBV29-1,CSALGGVGEKLFF,TGCAGCGCCTTGGGCGGGGTAGGTGAAAAACTGTTTTTT
14,.,TRBJ1-1,.,TRBV4-1,CASSQEPAATEAFF,TGCGCCAGCAGCCAAGAACCGGCCGCCACTGAAGCTTTCTTT
15,TRBD1,TRBJ1-5,.,TRBV30,CAWSPGTVSNQPQHF,TGTGCCTGGAGTCCTGGGACAGTTAGCAATCAGCCCCAGCATTTT
11,.,TRBJ2-1,.,TRBV20-1,CSATAGNEQFF,TGCAGTGCTACTGCGGGCAATGAGCAGTTCTTC
15,.,TRBJ2-1,few,TRBV11-2,CASSLGGTTYNEQFF,TGTGCCAGCAGCTTAGGAGGGACAACATACAATGAGCAGTTCTTC
17,.,TRBJ1-1,.,TRBV10-3,CAISESYKVGENTEAFF,TGTGCCATCAGTGAGTCGTACAAGGTGGGGGAGAACACTGAAGCTTTCTTT
15,TRBD1,TRBJ2-3,.,TRBV7-2,CASSQGRGRRDTQYF,TGTGCCAGCAGCCAAGGCAGGGGGCGCAGGGATACGCAGTATTTT
16,.,TRBJ2-3,.,TRBV30,CAWSVDVSFNADTQYF,TGTGCCTGGAGTGTAGATGTTTCGTTTAATGCAGATACGCAGTATTTT
19,TRBD2,TRBJ2-3,.,TRBV30,CAWSFASGRAQALTDTQYF,TGTGCCTGGAGTTTCGCTAGCGGGAGGGCCCAGGCACTCACAGATACGCAGTATTTT
13,.,TRBJ2-5,.,TRBV7-2,CASRVQTGETQYF,TGTGCCAGCAGGGTCCAGACGGGAGAGACCCAGTACTTC
13,.,TRBJ1-1,few,TRBV25-1,CASKGAGRTEAFF,TGTGCCAGCAAAGGAGCGGGACGGACTGAAGCTTTCTTT
15,.,TRBJ1-1,.,TRBV5-1,CASSSDGWVNTEAFF,TGCGCCAGCAGCTCGGACGGCTGGGTGAACACTGAAGCTTTCTTT
13,.,TRBJ1-1,.,TRBV29-1,CSVHHSMNTEAFF,TGCAGCGTTCACCATTCCATGAACACTGAAGCTTTCTTT
16,.,TRBJ2-3,.,TRBV5-1,CASRGLDSSSTDTQYF,TGCGCCAGCAGGGGGTTGGACAGCTCTAGCACAGATACGCAGTATTTT
16,TRBD2,TRBJ2-3,.,TRBV7-2,CASSLVVSGYTDTQYF,TGTGCCAGCAGCTTAGTGGTTAGCGGGTACACAGATACGCAGTATTTT
16,TRBD2,TRBJ2-4,.,TRBV5-4,CASSKTTGGPPNIQYF,TGTGCCAGCAGCAAAACCACGGGGGGGCCCCCGAACATTCAGTACTTC
13,.,TRBJ2-3,.,TRBV10-3,CAINSGSTDTQYF,TGTGCCATCAATTCAGGCAGCACAGATACGCAGTATTTT
14,TRBD1,TRBJ2-5,.,TRBV7-2,CASSAAGGWETQYF,TGTGCCAGCAGCGCAGCAGGGGGCTGGGAGACCCAGTACTTC
15,.,TRBJ2-5,few,TRBV25-1,CASSRNEWYQETQYF,TGTGCCAGCAGTAGGAACGAATGGTACCAAGAGACCCAGTACTTC
15,TRBD1,TRBJ1-2,few,TRBV5-4,CARQITGGANYGYTF,TGTGCCAGACAAATTACAGGGGGTGCTAACTATGGCTACACCTTC
16,TRBD1,TRBJ2-1,.,TRBV14,CASSQERQGLVNEQFF,TGTGCCAGCAGCCAAGAACGACAGGGGTTGGTCAATGAGCAGTTCTTC
15,TRBD2,TRBJ2-3,few,TRBV27,CASSWGGVFTDTQYF,TGTGCCAGCAGTTGGGGGGGAGTATTCACAGATACGCAGTATTTT
14,TRBD1,TRBJ2-7,.,TRBV9,CASSVADRGYEQYF,TGTGCCAGCAGCGTAGCAGACAGGGGCTACGAGCAGTACTTC